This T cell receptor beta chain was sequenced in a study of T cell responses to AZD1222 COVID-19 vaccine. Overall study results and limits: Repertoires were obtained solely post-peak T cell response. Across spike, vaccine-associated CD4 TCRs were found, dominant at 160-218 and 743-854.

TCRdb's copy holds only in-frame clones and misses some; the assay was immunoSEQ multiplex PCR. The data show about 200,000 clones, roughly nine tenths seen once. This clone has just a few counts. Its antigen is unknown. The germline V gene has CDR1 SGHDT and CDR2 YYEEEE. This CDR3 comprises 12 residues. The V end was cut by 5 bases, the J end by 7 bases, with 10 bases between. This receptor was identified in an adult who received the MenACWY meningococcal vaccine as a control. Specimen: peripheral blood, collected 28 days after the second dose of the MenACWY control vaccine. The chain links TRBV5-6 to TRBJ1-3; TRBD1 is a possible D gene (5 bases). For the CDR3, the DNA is TGTGCCAGCAGGGCCGGGGGGAACACCATATATTTT. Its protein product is CASRAGGNTIYF.